This T cell receptor (beta chain) comes out of a study of PD-1 blockade in classical Hodgkin lymphoma. The CDR3 sequence is 14 residues long. Trimming pared 4 bases from V and 5 bases from J, leaving 12 bases between. Germline CDR1 reads SGHNT; CDR2 reads YENEEA. With respect to this clone: What it recognizes is unknown.

Findings and caveats of the study: Unlike CD8+ TCR diversity, which did not rise significantly by C4D1, CD4+ TCR diversity did. Complete responders entered with baseline diversity on par with newly diagnosed patients, the results showed.

Here immunoSEQ multiplex PCR was the method, and the copy in TCRdb shows in-frame clones only, minus some. The table records tens of thousands of clones, about four fifths of them present only once. Time point here: cycle 4 day 1 (C4D1), after five to seven weeks of nivolumab. Every patient had relapsed following autologous stem cell transplantation, and cohorts differed in brentuximab vedotin exposure. The chain carries TRBV11-3 and TRBJ2-1; the D gene is possibly TRBD1 (6 bases). The sequence was collected from a human donor with classical Hodgkin lymphoma. The sample was peripheral blood mononuclear cells (PBMCs), taken before the fourth cycle of nivolumab. This CDR3 is CASSSQGSHNEQFF. CDR3 in DNA: TGTGCCAGCAGCTCCCAGGGGTCGCACAATGAGCAGTTCTTC. The full variable domain, its missing parts supplied by reference TRBV11-3 and TRBJ2-1, is EAGVVQSPRYKIIEKKQPVAFWCNPISGHNTLYWYLQNLGQGPELLIRYENEEAVDDSQLPKDRFSAERLKGVDSTLKIQPAELGDSAVYLCASSSQGSHNEQFFGPGTRLTVL.